Presented here are 30 T cell receptor beta chains from one specimen sequenced in a study of CD8 T cells in Susac syndrome. RNA was extracted with the RNeasy kit, and a quantity of roughly 0.5 to 1 ug was reverse transcribed using random hexamers. TCRdb reprocessed the immunoSEQ multiplex PCR reads via MiXCR and lists one record per CDR3 protein. The sample shows 170,000 or so distinct CDR3 sequences, about 95% of them seen only once. The sequenced sample consisted of CD8+ T cells from PBMCs. The source is a human donor with multiple sclerosis.

The V gene is TRBV12-3 or TRBV12-4, the J gene TRBJ2-2; D not resolved. V lost 2 bases, J lost 4 bases, and 5 bases lay in between. The CDR3 sequence is 13 residues long. The DNA for the CDR3 is TGTGCCAGCAGTTTATGGTCCACCGGGGAGCTGTTTTTT. It encodes CASSLWSTGELFF.

The chain is built from TRBV11-2 and TRBJ1-2; weak D call: TRBD1 (5 bases). Between the trimmed V and J ends, which lost 2 bases and 2 bases, there was a span of 12 bases. CDR1 and CDR2 (germline): SGHAT, FQNNGV. CDR3 length: 15 residues. CDR3 amino acids: CASSLHRGSNYGYTF. CDR3 coding DNA: TGTGCCAGCAGCTTACATCGGGGGTCAAACTATGGCTACACCTTC. Full variable domain (rest looked up from reference TRBV11-2 and TRBJ1-2): EAGVAQSPRYKIIEKRQSVAFWCNPISGHATLYWYQQILGQGPKLLIQFQNNGVVDDSQLPKDRFSAERLKGVDSTLKIQPAKLEDSAVYLCASSLHRGSNYGYTFGSGTRLTVV.

The CDR3 bases are TGTGCCATCAGGGGACCGGGCACCGGGGAGCTGTTTTTT. This sequence encodes CAIRGPGTGELFF. This chain uses TRBV10-3 with TRBJ2-2, with D perhaps matching TRBD1 or TRBD2 (5 bases each). CDR1 and CDR2 (germline): ENHRY, SYGVKD. The ends were cut back, 6 bases at V and 4 bases at J, with 9 bases in the middle. CDR3 length: 13 amino acids.

In DNA, the CDR3 is TGTGCCTGGAGTGAGGGGCTCGGGCAGCCCCAGCATTTT. Residues: CAWSEGLGQPQHF. The chain carries TRBV30 and TRBJ1-5; TRBD1 is a possible D gene (5 bases). V was pared by 1 base and J by 7 bases, with 11 bases between. Per the germline V gene, CDR1 is GTSNPN and CDR2 is SVGIG (reference sequence). The CDR3 consists of 13 residues.

This sequence joins TRBV3-1 and TRBJ2-3; D remains ambiguous. The CDR3 has 13 amino acids. Germline V gives CDR1 LGHDT, CDR2 YNNKEL (reference sequence). V gave up 3 bases and J gave up 5 bases, with 9 bases separating them. This CDR3 is CASSQIVQDTQYF. CDR3 bases: TGTGCCAGCAGCCAGATAGTACAAGATACGCAGTATTTT.

The rearrangement uses TRBV21-1 and TRBJ1-2. TRBV21-1 is a listed pseudogene. The CDR3 contains 9 residues. Here the CDR3 DNA reads TGTGCCAGCAGCAAAGGGCTGACCTTC. It yields the protein CASSKGLTF.

The chain employs TRBV27 and TRBJ1-1; perhaps TRBD1 as D (5 bases). Germline V lookup: CDR1 MNHEY, CDR2 SMNVEV (reference sequence). The CDR3 runs 13 residues. Trimming took off 7 bases at V and 0 bases at J, with 9 bases between the two ends. As DNA, the CDR3 is TGTGCCAGCATAGGAGGGGTGAACACTGAAGCTTTCTTT. Amino acid sequence: CASIGGVNTEAFF.

CDR3 bases: TGTGCCAGCAGCCTCGGACAGGATTGGACTGAAGCTTTCTTT. Residues: CASSLGQDWTEAFF. The J gene is TRBJ1-1, the V gene TRBV7-9, with 7 bases lining up with TRBD1. J lost 5 bases, V lost 5 bases, and 8 bases had no gene match. Germline V gene sequence: CDR1 SEHNR, CDR2 FQNEAQ (reference sequence). This CDR3 is 14 amino acids long.

The CDR3 region is CASSSWWGGRGGYTF. The CDR3 region has the DNA TGTGCCAGCAGCTCCTGGTGGGGGGGGCGAGGCGGCTACACCTTC. The gene calls are TRBV7-2 and TRBJ1-2; D possibly corresponds to TRBD1 (6 bases). The CDR3 length is 15 residues. Germline assignment: CDR1 SGHTA and CDR2 FQGNSA. Trimming pared 4 bases from V and 8 bases from J, leaving 20 bases between.

The chain uses TRBV5-1 and TRBJ2-5; TRBD2 matches 8 bases. The CDR3 has 15 residues. Unmatched junction bases numbered 8, after V lost 4 bases and J lost 3 bases. CDR1 SGHRS and CDR2 YFSETQ come from the germline V gene. The CDR3 bases are TGCGCCAGCAGCCTAAGGACTAGCTGGGAAGAGACCCAGTACTTC. Encoded protein: CASSLRTSWEETQYF.

This chain connects TRBV2 to TRBJ2-1; 8 bases agree with TRBD1. V was pared by 5 bases and J by 4 bases, with 7 bases of the junction left unmatched. CDR1 and CDR2 from the germline V gene are SNHLY and FYNNEI. CDR3 size: 15 residues. CDR3 region: CASSFGQGVYNEQFF. CDR3 nucleotides: TGTGCCAGCAGTTTCGGACAGGGAGTGTACAATGAGCAGTTCTTC.

The chain couples TRBV11-2 to TRBJ2-2, with unresolved D. The length of the CDR3 is 14 residues. The germline V gene has CDR1 SGHAT and CDR2 FQNNGV. Deletions cut 1 base from V and 4 bases from J, with 7 bases between. CDR3 in DNA: TGTGCCAGCAGCTTAGGTTCATCCACCGGGGAGCTGTTTTTT. Translating it yields CASSLGSSTGELFF. Filled out from reference TRBV11-2 and TRBJ2-2, the complete variable domain reads EAGVAQSPRYKIIEKRQSVAFWCNPISGHATLYWYQQILGQGPKLLIQFQNNGVVDDSQLPKDRFSAERLKGVDSTLKIQPAKLEDSAVYLCASSLGSSTGELFFGEGSRLTVL.

The chain links TRBV12-5 to TRBJ2-1; D gene ambiguous. The CDR3 extends over 14 amino acids. The ends were cut back, 3 bases at V and 1 base at J, with 7 bases in the middle. The germline V gene encodes CDR1 LGHNT and CDR2 FRNRAP. The CDR3 DNA reads TGTGCTAGTGGTTTTGGGTTTTCCTACAATGAGCAGTTCTTC. Its protein is CASGFGFSYNEQFF. Supplemented by reference TRBV12-5 and TRBJ2-1, the full variable domain reads DARVTQTPRHKVTEMGQEVTMRCQPILGHNTVFWYRQTMMQGLELLAYFRNRAPLDDSGMPKDRFSAEMPDATLATLKIQPSEPRDSAVYFCASGFGFSYNEQFFGPGTRLTVL.

J is TRBJ2-7 and V is TRBV27, with D maybe TRBD1 (6 bases). The CDR3 extends over 15 amino acids. V lost 2 bases, J lost 0 bases, and 11 bases lay in between. In germline, CDR1 is MNHEY, CDR2 SMNVEV (reference sequence). The CDR3 here is CASSLVGASSYEQYF. Written as DNA, the CDR3 is TGTGCCAGCAGTTTAGTGGGGGCGTCCTCCTACGAGCAGTACTTC.

The chain links TRBV27 to TRBJ1-2; 9 bases are a match to TRBD1. CDR3 length: 14 amino acids. Germline values: CDR1 MNHEY, CDR2 SMNVEV (reference sequence). J gave up 4 bases and V 5 bases, and 5 bases lay outside the gene matches. The CDR3 nucleotides read TGTGCCAGCAGTCCCTCGACAGGGGGCTATGGCTACACCTTC. This codes for CASSPSTGGYGYTF.

V gene TRBV29-1 combines with J gene TRBJ1-2; TRBD1 matches 10 bases. Germline loops: CDR1 SQVTM, CDR2 ANQGSEA. CDR3 length equals 11 residues. V gave up 6 bases and J gave up 6 bases; unmatched junction bases: 1. The CDR3 loop reads CSVDRGNGYTF. CDR3 DNA sequence: TGCAGCGTGGACAGGGGGAATGGCTACACCTTC. Supplemented by reference TRBV29-1 and TRBJ1-2, the full variable domain reads SAVISQKPSRDICQRGTSLTIQCQVDSQVTMMFWYRQQPGQSLTLIATANQGSEATYESGFVIDKFPISRPNLTFSTLTVSNMSPEDSSIYLCSVDRGNGYTFGSGTRLTVV.

The chain joins TRBV28 to TRBJ2-7; 7 bases map to TRBD1. Unmatched junction bases numbered 3, after V lost 4 bases and J lost 0 bases. The CDR3 consists of 14 residues. Germline V gene sequence: CDR1 MDHEN, CDR2 SYDVKM. This CDR3 reads CASSSYRGSYEQYF. CDR3 nucleotides: TGTGCCAGCAGTTCTTACAGGGGCTCCTACGAGCAGTACTTC. The full variable domain, in which reference TRBV28 and TRBJ2-7 provide the parts outside the CDR3, is DVKVTQSSRYLVKRTGEKVFLECVQDMDHENMFWYRQDPGLGLRLIYFSYDVKMKEKGDIPEGYSVSREKKERFSLILESASTNQTSMYLCASSSYRGSYEQYFGPGTRLTVT.

V is TRBV2 and J is TRBJ2-7, with D possibly being TRBD2 (6 bases). Germline loops: CDR1 SNHLY, CDR2 FYNNEI. CDR3 length: 15 amino acids. Trimming pared 6 bases from V and 0 bases from J, leaving 15 bases between. Here the CDR3 reads CASRATSSSSYEQYF. CDR3 coding DNA: TGTGCCAGCAGAGCTACTAGCTCGAGCTCCTACGAGCAGTACTTC.

The V and J genes are TRBV11-2 and TRBJ2-7; D is unresolved. Trimming cost V 5 bases and J 2 bases, with 7 bases left between them. CDR3 length: 12 amino acids. Germline assignment: CDR1 SGHAT and CDR2 FQNNGV. The chain's CDR3 is CASSPKTYEQYF. DNA for the CDR3: TGTGCCAGCAGCCCTAAAACCTACGAGCAGTACTTC.

CDR3 sequence: CSASFGGALTETQYF. The CDR3 DNA is TGCAGTGCTAGTTTCGGGGGGGCCCTGACAGAGACCCAGTACTTC. The J gene is TRBJ2-5, the V gene TRBV20-1; 8 bases are a match to TRBD2. The CDR3 extends over 15 amino acids. J was trimmed by 4 bases and V by 3 bases; bases with no gene match: 10. Germline values: CDR1 DFQATT, CDR2 SNEGSKA (reference sequence).

This chain joins TRBV11-2 and TRBJ1-5; D not certain. Germline-derived CDR1 and CDR2 are SGHAT and FQNNGV. The CDR3 contains 13 residues. Trimming stripped 2 bases from V and 3 bases from J, with 5 bases between. This CDR3 is CASSLTHNQPQHF. The CDR3 nucleotides are TGTGCCAGCAGCTTAACCCACAATCAGCCCCAGCATTTT.

This clonotype showed up just a few times. The J gene is TRBJ2-7, the V gene TRBV10-2; 9 bases map to TRBD2. CDR1 WSHSY and CDR2 SAAADI come from the germline V gene. The CDR3 sequence is 13 residues long. The junction had 11 bases not matched to a gene; V was cut back by 9 bases and J by 8 bases. This chain's CDR3 is CASLIAGEYQQYF. CDR3 DNA: TGCGCCAGTCTTATAGCGGGGGAGTACCAGCAGTACTTC.

This clonotype was seen a single time. V is TRBV29-1 and J is TRBJ2-1; D possibly corresponds to TRBD1 (5 bases). CDR1 is SQVTM, CDR2 ANQGSEA, per germline. The length of the CDR3 is 13 residues. With 7 bases removed from V and 8 bases from J, the gap between germline ends came to 18 bases. CDR3 nucleotide sequence: TGCAGCGCAGATGGGGCTAGGCCACATGAGCAGTTCTTC. This sequence encodes CSADGARPHEQFF.

This chain links TRBV2 with TRBJ2-3; tentative D call: TRBD1 (6 bases). The germline V gene has CDR1 SNHLY and CDR2 FYNNEI. Trimming took 3 bases from V and 4 from J, leaving 11 bases between them. CDR3 length: 14 amino acids. The CDR3 sequence: CASSDGQGSDTQYF. CDR3 nucleotide sequence: TGTGCCAGCAGTGACGGTCAGGGGTCAGATACGCAGTATTTT.

This clonotype was observed a single time. This chain links TRBV29-1 with TRBJ2-1; D is possibly TRBD2 (5 bases). Trimming removed 7 bases from V and 2 bases from J, with 12 bases in between. The CDR3 covers 13 residues. Germline-derived CDR1 and CDR2 are SQVTM and ANQGSEA. Here the CDR3 DNA reads TGCAGCGCAAACCCCGGGACCTACAATGAGCAGTTCTTC. This translates into CSANPGTYNEQFF.

This rearrangement joins TRBV4-1 to TRBJ2-5; TRBD2 aligns across 10 bases. Trimming removed 5 bases from V and 1 base from J; junction bases left unmatched: 1. The germline V gene encodes CDR1 MGHRA and CDR2 YSYEKL. This CDR3 contains 14 residues. CDR3 nucleotide sequence: TGCGCCAGCAGCAGCGGGGGGGGCCAAGAGACCCAGTACTTC. Translated, it gives CASSSGGGQETQYF.

The rearrangement joins TRBV15 to TRBJ2-7, with D possibly matching TRBD1 (6 bases). CDR1 is LNHNV and CDR2 is YYDKDF in the germline V gene (reference sequence). V shed 0 bases and J shed 7 bases, with 13 bases lying between them. The CDR3 has 14 amino acids. CDR3 in amino acids: CATSRDRGTEEQYF. DNA for the CDR3: TGTGCCACCAGCAGAGACAGGGGTACAGAGGAGCAGTACTTC. The full variable domain, in which reference TRBV15 and TRBJ2-7 provide the parts outside the CDR3, is DAMVIQNPRYQVTQFGKPVTLSCSQTLNHNVMYWYQQKSSQAPKLLFHYYDKDFNNEADTPDNFQSRRPNTSFCFLDIRSPGLGDTAMYLCATSRDRGTEEQYFGPGTRLTVT.

The chain links TRBV20-1 to TRBJ2-3; possibly TRBD1 for D (6 bases). The V end was cut by 6 bases, the J end by 2 bases, with 21 bases between. CDR3 length equals 16 residues. Germline V gene data show CDR1 as DFQATT and CDR2 as SNEGSKA (reference sequence). CDR3 bases: TGCAGTGCAGCTTCTCCCGCGCGGACAGACACAGATACGCAGTATTTT. It yields the protein CSAASPARTDTDTQYF.

The gene calls are TRBV12-3 or TRBV12-4 and TRBJ2-3; TRBD2 is a possible D gene (6 bases). The CDR3 loop spans 16 amino acids. V dropped 8 bases and J dropped 2 bases, with 20 bases sitting between them. Here the CDR3 DNA reads TGTGCCAGCTGGGGGGTCGGTGTACTCGCCACAGATACGCAGTATTTT. Translating gives CASWGVGVLATDTQYF.

V is TRBV29-1 and J is TRBJ2-7; unclear D gene. This CDR3 has 11 residues. Germline V gene lookup returns CDR1 SQVTM and CDR2 ANQGSEA. V dropped 5 bases and J dropped 0 bases, with 5 bases sitting between them. The chain's CDR3 is CSVRSSYEQYF. CDR3 nucleotides: TGCAGCGTTAGGAGCTCCTACGAGCAGTACTTC.